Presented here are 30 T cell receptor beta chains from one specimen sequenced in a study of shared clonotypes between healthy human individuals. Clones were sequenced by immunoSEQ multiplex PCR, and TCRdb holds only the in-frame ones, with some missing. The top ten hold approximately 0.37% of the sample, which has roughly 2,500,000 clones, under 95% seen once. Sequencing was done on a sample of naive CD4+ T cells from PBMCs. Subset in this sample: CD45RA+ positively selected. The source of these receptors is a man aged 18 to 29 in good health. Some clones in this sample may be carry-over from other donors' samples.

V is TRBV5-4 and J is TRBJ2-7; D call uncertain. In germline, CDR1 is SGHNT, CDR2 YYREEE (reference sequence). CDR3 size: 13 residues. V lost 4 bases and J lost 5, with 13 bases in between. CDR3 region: CASSAGYANEQYF. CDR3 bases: TGTGCCAGCAGCGCCGGCTATGCAAACGAGCAGTACTTC.

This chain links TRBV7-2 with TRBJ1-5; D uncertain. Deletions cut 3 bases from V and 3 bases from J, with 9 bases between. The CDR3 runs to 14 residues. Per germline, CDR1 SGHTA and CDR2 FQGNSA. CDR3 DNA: TGTGCCAGCAGCTTCTCCGGGGACAATCAGCCCCAGCATTTT. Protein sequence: CASSFSGDNQPQHF.

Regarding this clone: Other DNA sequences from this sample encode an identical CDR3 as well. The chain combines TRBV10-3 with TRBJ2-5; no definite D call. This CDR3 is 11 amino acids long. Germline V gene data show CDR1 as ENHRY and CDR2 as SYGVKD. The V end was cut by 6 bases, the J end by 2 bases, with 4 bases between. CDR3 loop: CAIRGQETQYF. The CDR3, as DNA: TGTGCCATCAGGGGACAAGAGACCCAGTACTTC.

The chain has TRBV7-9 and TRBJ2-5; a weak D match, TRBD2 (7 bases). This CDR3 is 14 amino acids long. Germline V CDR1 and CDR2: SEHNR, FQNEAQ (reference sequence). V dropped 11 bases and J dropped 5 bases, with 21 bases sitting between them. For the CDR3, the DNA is TGTGCCCTCACCGGGGGGCGCTTCGGGGAGACCCAGTACTTC. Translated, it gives CALTGGRFGETQYF.

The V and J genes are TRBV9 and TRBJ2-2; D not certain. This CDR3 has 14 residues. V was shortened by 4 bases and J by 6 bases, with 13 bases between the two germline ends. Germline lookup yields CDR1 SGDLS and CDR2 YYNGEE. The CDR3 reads CASSNRVGAGELFF. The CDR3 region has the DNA TGTGCCAGCAGCAATCGGGTGGGCGCCGGGGAGCTGTTTTTT.

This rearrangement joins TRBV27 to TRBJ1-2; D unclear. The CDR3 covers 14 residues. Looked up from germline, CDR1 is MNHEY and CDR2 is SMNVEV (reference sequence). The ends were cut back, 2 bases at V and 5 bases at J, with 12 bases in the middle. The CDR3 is CASSLNSKAYGYTF. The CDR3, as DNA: TGTGCCAGCAGTTTAAACAGTAAAGCGTATGGCTACACCTTC.

The CDR3 sequence is CASSLEGTGELFF. The CDR3 DNA reads as TGTGCCAGCAGCCTAGAAGGTACCGGGGAGCTGTTTTTT. This chain links TRBV6-4 with TRBJ2-2; no clear D gene. CDR1 MRHNA and CDR2 SNTAGT come from the germline V gene. The CDR3 sequence is 13 residues long. The V end was cut by 6 bases, the J end by 5 bases, with 10 bases between.

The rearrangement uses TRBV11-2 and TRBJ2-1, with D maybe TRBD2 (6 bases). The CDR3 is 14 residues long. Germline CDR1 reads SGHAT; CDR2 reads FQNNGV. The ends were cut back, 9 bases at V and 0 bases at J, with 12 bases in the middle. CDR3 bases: TGTGCCAGTCAGCTAGCGTACTCCTACAATGAGCAGTTCTTC. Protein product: CASQLAYSYNEQFF.

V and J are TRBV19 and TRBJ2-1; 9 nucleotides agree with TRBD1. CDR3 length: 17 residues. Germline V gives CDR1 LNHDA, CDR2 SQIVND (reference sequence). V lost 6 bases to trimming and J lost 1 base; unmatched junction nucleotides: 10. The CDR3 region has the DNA TGTGCCAGTAGCGTGACTACAGGGGGCGGTTCCTACAATGAGCAGTTCTTC. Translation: CASSVTTGGGSYNEQFF.

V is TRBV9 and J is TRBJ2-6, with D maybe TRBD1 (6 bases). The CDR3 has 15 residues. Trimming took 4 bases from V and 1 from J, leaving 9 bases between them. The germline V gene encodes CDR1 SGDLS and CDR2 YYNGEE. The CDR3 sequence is CASSLGQSGANVLTF. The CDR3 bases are TGTGCCAGCAGCCTTGGACAGTCTGGGGCCAACGTCCTGACTTTC.

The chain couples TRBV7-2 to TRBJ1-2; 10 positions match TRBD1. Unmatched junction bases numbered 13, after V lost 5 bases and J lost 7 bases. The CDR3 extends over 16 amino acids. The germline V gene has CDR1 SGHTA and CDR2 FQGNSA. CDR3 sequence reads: CASSPRQGASTGGYTF. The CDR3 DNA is TGTGCCAGCAGCCCTAGACAGGGGGCTAGTACAGGTGGCTACACCTTC. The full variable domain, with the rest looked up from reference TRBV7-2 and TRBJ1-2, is GAGVSQSPSNKVTEKGKDVELRCDPISGHTALYWYRQSLGQGLEFLIYFQGNSAPDKSGLPSDRFSAERTGGSVSTLTIQRTQQEDSAVYLCASSPRQGASTGGYTFGSGTRLTVV.

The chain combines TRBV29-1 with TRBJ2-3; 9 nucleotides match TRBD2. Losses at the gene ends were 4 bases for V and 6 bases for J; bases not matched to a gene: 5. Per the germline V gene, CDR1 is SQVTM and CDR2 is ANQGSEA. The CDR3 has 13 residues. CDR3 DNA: TGCAGCGTTGGCGGGAGGGCCCTCGATACGCAGTATTTT. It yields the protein CSVGGRALDTQYF.

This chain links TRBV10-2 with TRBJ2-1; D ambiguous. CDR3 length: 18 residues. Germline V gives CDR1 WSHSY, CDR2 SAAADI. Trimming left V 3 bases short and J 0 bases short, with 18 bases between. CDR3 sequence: CASSDLPGRPSSYNEQFF. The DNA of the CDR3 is TGCGCCAGCAGTGACCTTCCTGGACGTCCGAGCTCCTACAATGAGCAGTTCTTC.

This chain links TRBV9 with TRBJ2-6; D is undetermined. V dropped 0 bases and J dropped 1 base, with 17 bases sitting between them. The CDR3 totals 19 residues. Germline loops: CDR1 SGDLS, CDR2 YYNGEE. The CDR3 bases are TGTGCCAGCAGCGTAGTTGGCAGCAACCCTTCATCTGGGGCCAACGTCCTGACTTTC. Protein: CASSVVGSNPSSGANVLTF.

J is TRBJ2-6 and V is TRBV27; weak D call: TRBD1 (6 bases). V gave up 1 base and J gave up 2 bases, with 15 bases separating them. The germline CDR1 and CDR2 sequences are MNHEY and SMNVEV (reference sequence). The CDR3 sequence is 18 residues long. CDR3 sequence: CASSLLGQGRTGANVLTF. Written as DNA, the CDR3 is TGTGCCAGCAGTTTATTGGGTCAGGGGAGAACTGGGGCCAACGTCCTGACTTTC. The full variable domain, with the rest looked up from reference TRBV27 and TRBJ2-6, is EAQVTQNPRYLITVTGKKLTVTCSQNMNHEYMSWYRQDPGLGLRQIYYSMNVEVTDKGDVPEGYKVSRKEKRNFPLILESPSPNQTSLYFCASSLLGQGRTGANVLTFGAGSRLTVL.

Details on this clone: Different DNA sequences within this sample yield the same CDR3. The CDR3 here is CASSFGGPDTQYF. The DNA for the CDR3 is TGCGCCAGCAGCTTTGGAGGTCCGGATACGCAGTATTTT. The J gene is TRBJ2-3, the V gene TRBV5-1, with D possibly TRBD2 on 5 matching bases. This CDR3 has 13 amino acids. V lost 2 bases, J lost 6 bases, and 10 bases lay in between. Per germline, CDR1 SGHRS and CDR2 YFSETQ.

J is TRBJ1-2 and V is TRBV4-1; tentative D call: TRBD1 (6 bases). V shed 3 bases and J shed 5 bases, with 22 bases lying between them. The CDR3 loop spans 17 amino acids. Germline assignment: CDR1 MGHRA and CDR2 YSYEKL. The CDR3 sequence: CASSHIGGDKDLYGYTF. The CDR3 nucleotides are TGCGCCAGCAGCCATATCGGAGGGGACAAAGACCTTTATGGCTACACCTTC.

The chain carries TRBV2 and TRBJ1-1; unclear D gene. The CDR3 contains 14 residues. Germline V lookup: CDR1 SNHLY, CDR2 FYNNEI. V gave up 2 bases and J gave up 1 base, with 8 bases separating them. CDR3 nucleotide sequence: TGTGCCAGCAGTGAATTAGGGAAGAACACTGAAGCTTTCTTT. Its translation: CASSELGKNTEAFF.

The CDR3 DNA follows: TGCGCCAGCAGCCGTACCGATGGGACAGGGGCCCCATTCCGGTACGAGCAGTACTTC. This sequence encodes CASSRTDGTGAPFRYEQYF. The chain carries TRBV5-1 and TRBJ2-7, with 10 bases lining up with TRBD1. Germline trimming cut 4 bases from V and 4 bases from J; bases unmatched to any gene: 20. Germline loops: CDR1 SGHRS, CDR2 YFSETQ. CDR3 length: 19 residues.

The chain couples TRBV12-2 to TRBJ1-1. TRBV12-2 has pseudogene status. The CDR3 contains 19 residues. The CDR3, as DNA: TGTGCAAGTCGCTTAGTTCTGGGGGGCTCTATGGTAGTGAACACTGAAGCTTTCTTT. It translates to CASRLVLGGSMVVNTEAFF.

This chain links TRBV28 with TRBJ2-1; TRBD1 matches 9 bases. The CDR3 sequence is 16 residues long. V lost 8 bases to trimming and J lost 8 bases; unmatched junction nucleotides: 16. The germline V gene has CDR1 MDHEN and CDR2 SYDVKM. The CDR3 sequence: CASLTGGNGLGDEQFF. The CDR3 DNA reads TGTGCCAGCTTGACAGGGGGAAATGGGTTAGGGGATGAGCAGTTCTTC.

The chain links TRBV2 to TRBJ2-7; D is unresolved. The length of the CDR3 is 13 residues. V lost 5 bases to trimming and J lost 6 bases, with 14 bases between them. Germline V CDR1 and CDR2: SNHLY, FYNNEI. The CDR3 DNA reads TGTGCCAGCAGTAGGACCAGAGGAGCCGAGCAGTACTTC. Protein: CASSRTRGAEQYF.

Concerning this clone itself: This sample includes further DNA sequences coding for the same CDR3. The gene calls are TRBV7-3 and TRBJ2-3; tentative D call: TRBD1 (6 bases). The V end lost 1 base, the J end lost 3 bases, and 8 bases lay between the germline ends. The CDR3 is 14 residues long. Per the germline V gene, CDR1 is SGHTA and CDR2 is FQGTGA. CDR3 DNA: TGTGCCAGCAGCTTAAGGGGGCCGACAGATACGCAGTATTTT. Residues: CASSLRGPTDTQYF. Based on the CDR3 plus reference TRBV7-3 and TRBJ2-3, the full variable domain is GAGVSQTPSNKVTEKGKYVELRCDPISGHTALYWYRQSLGQGPEFLIYFQGTGAADDSGLPNDRFFAVRPEGSVSTLKIQRTERGDSAVYLCASSLRGPTDTQYFGPGTRLTVL.

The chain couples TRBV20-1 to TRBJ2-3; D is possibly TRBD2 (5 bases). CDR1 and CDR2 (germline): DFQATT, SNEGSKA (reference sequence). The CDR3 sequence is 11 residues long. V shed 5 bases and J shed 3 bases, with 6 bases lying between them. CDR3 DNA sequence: TGCAGTGCTGACTATACAGATACGCAGTATTTT. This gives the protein CSADYTDTQYF.

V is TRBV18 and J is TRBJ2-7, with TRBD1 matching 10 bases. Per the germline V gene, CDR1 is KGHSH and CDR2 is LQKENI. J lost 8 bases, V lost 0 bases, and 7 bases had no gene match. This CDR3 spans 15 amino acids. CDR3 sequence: CASSPPSTGGGKQYF. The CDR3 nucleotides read TGTGCCAGCTCACCACCGTCGACAGGGGGCGGGAAGCAGTACTTC.

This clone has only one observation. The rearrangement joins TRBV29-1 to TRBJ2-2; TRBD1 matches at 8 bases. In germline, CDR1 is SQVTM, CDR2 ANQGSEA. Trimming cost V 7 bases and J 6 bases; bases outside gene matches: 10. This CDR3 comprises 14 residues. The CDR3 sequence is CSAGRTGPPGELFF. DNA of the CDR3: TGCAGCGCTGGGAGGACAGGGCCACCCGGGGAGCTGTTTTTT.

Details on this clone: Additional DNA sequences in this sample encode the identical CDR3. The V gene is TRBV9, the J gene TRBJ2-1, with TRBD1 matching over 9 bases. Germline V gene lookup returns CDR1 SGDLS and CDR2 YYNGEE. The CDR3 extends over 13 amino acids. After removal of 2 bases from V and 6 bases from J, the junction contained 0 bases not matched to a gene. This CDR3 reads CASSVGQGNEQFF. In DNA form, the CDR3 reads TGTGCCAGCAGCGTGGGACAGGGCAATGAGCAGTTCTTC.

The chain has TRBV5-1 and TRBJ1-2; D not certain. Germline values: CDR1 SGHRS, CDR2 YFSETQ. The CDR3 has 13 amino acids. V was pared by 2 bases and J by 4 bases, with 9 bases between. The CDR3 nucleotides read TGCGCCAGCAGCTTCGAAGGAGTCTATGGCTACACCTTC. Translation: CASSFEGVYGYTF.

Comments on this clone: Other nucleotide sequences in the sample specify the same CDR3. The CDR3 bases are TGTGCCAGCAGGCGGGCTCAAGAGACCCAGTACTTC. The encoded protein is CASRRAQETQYF. V gene TRBV28 combines with J gene TRBJ2-5, with D possibly matching TRBD2 (5 bases). Trimming removed 6 bases at V and 2 bases at J, with 7 bases between. The CDR3 sequence is 12 residues long. From germline, CDR1 is MDHEN and CDR2 SYDVKM.

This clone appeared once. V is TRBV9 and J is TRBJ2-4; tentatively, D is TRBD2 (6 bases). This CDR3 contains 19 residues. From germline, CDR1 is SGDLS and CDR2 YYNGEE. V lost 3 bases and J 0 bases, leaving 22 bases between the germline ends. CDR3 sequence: CASSASDLEGLRAKNIQYF. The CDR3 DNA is TGTGCCAGCAGCGCCTCAGACCTGGAGGGTTTGAGAGCCAAAAACATTCAGTACTTC.